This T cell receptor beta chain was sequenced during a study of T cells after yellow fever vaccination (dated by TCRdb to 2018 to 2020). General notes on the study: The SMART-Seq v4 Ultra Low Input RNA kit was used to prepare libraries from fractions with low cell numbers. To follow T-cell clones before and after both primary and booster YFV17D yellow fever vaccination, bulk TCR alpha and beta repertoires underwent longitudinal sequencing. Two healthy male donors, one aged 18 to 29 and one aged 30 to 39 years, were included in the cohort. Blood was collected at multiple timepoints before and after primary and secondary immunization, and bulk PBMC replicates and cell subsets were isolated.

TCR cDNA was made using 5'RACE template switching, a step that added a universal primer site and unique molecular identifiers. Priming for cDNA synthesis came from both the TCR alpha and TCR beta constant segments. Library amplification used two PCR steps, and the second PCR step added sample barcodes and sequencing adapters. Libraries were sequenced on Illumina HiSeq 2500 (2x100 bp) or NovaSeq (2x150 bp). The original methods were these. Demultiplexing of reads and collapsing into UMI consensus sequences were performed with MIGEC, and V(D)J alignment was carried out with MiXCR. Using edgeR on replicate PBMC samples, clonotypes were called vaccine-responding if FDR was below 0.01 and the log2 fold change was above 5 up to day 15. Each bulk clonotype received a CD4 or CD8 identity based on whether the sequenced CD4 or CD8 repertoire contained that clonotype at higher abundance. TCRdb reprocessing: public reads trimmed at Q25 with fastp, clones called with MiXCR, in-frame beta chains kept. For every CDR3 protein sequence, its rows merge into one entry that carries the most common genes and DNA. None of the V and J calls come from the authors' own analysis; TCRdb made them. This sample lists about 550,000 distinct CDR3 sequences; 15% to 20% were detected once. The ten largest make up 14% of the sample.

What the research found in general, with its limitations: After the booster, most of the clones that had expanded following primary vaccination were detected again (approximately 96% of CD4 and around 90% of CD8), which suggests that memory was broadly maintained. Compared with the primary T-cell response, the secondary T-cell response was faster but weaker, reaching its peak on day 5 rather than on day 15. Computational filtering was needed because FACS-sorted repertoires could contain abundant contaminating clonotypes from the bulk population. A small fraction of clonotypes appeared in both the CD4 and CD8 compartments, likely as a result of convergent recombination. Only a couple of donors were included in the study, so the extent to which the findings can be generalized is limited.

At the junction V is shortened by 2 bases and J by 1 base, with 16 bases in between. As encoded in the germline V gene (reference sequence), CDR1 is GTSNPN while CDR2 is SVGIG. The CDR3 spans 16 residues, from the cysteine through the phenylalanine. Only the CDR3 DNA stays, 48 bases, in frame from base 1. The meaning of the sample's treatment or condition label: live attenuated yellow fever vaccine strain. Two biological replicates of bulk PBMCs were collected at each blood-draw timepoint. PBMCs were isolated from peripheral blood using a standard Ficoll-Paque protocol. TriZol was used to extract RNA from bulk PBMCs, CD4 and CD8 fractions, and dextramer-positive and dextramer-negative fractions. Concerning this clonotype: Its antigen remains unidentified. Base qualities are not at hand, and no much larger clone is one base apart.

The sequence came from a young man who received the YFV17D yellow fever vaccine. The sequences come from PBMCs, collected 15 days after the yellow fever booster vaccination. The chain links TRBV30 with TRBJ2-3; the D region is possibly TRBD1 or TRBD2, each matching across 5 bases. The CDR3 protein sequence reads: CAWSLPGTGGTDTQYF. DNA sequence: TGTGCCTGGAGTCTCCCGGGGACGGGTGGCACAGATACGCAGTATTTT.